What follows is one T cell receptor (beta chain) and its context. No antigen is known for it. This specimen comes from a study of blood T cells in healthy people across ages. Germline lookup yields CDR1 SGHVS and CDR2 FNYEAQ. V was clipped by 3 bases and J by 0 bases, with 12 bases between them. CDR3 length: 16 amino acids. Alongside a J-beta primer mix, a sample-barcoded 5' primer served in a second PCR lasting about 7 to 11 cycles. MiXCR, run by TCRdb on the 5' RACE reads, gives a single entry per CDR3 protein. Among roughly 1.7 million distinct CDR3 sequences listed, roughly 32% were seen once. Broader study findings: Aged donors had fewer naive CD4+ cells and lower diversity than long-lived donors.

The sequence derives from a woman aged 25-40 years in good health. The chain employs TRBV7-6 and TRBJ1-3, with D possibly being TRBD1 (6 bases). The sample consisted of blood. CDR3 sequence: CASSLGTGHSGNTIYF. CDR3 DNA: TGTGCCAGCAGCTTGGGAACAGGGCACTCTGGAAACACCATATATTTT. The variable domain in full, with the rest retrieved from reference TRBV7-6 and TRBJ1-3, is GAGVSQSPRYKVTKRGQDVALRCDPISGHVSLYWYRQALGQGPEFLTYFNYEAQQDKSGLPNDRFSAERPEGSISTLTIQRTEQRDSAMYRCASSLGTGHSGNTIYFGEGSWLTVV.